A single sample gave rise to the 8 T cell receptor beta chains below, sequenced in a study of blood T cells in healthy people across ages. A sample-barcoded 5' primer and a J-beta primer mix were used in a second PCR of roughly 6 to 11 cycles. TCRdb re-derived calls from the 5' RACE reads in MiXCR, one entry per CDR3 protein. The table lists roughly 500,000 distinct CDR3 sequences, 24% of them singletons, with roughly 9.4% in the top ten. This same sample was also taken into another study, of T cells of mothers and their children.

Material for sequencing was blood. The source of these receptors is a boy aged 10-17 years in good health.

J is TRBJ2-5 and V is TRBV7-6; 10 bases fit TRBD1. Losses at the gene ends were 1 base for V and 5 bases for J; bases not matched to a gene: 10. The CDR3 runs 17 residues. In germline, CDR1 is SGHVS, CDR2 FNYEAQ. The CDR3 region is CASSLGATGTGEETQYF. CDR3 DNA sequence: TGTGCCAGCAGCTTAGGAGCTACCGGGACAGGGGAGGAGACCCAGTACTTC.

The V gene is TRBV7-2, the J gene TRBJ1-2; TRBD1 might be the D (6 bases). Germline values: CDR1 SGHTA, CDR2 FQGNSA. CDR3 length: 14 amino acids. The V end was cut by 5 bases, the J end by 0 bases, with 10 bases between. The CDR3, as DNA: TGTGCCAGCAGCGACCGGACAGCTAACTATGGCTACACCTTC. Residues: CASSDRTANYGYTF.

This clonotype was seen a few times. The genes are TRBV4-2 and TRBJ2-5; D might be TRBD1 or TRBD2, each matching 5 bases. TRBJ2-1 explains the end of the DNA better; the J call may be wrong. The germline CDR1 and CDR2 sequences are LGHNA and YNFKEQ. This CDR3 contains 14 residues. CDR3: CASSGWDADNEQFF. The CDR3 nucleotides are TGTGCCAGCAGCGGATGGGACGCTGACAATGAGCAGTTCTTC.

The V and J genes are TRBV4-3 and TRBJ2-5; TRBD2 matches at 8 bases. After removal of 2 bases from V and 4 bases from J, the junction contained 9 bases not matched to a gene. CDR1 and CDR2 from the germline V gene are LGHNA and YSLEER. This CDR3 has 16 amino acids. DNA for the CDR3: TGCGCCAGCAGCCAACGGATAGCGGGGTCCCGAGAGACCCAGTACTTC. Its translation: CASSQRIAGSRETQYF.

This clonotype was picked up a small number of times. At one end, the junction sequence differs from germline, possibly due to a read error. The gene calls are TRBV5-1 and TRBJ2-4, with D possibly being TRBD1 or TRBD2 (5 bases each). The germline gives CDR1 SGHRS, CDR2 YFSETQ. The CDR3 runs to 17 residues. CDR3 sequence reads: CDSSLGDDRLAKNIQYF. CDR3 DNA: TGCGACAGCAGCTTGGGGGACGACAGATTAGCCAAAAACATTCAGTACTTC.

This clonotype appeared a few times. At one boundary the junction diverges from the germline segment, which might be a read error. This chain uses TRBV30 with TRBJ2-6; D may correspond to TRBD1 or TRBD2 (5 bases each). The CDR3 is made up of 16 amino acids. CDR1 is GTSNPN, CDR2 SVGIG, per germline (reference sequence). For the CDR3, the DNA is TGTGTCTGGAGTCCGGGGTCAGTATCTGGGGCCAACGTCCCGACTTTC. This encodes CVWSPGSVSGANVPTF.

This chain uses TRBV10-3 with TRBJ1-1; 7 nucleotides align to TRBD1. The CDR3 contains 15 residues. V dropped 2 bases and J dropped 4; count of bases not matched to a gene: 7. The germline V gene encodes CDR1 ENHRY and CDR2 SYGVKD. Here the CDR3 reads CAISEGTGVGTEAFF. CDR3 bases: TGTGCCATCAGTGAGGGCACAGGGGTTGGCACTGAAGCTTTCTTT.

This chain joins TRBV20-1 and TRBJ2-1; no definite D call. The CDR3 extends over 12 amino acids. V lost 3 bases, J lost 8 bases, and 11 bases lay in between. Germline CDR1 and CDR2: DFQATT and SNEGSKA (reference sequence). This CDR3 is CSASFLGDEQFF. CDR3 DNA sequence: TGCAGTGCTAGTTTTCTAGGTGATGAGCAGTTCTTC.